This is a list of T cell receptor beta chains from one sample in a study of T cell responses to AZD1222 COVID-19 vaccine. Using immunoSEQ multiplex PCR, the repertoire was profiled, and TCRdb retains in-frame clones only, with some absent. The sample shows approximately 110,000 clones, 88% of them seen only once. The source material was peripheral blood, sampled on day 0 of AZD1222 vaccination. The origin of the receptors is an adult in good health. Both conserved end residues are trimmed from each CDR3.

V gene: TRBV5-4
J gene: TRBJ1-1
CDR3 protein: ASSPEILNTEAF

V gene: TRBV7-9
J gene: TRBJ2-7
CDR3 protein: ASSLAGGPVYEQY

V gene: TRBV11-3
J gene: TRBJ2-1
CDR3 protein: ASSLSGTAVGNEQF

V gene: TRBV7-9
J gene: TRBJ1-6
CDR3 protein: ASSLEGANSPLH

V gene: TRBV28
J gene: TRBJ2-5
CDR3 protein: ASSFESGRGETQY

V gene: TRBV28
J gene: TRBJ2-7
CDR3 protein: ASSLGESFSYEQY

V gene: TRBV27
J gene: TRBJ2-7
CDR3 protein: ASSLGGQGAYEQY

V gene: TRBV19
J gene: TRBJ2-1
CDR3 protein: ASSNSRLEVNEQF

V gene: TRBV5-4
J gene: TRBJ2-7
CDR3 protein: ASSLELAERGEQY

V gene: TRBV28
J gene: TRBJ2-7
CDR3 protein: ASSFTYEQY